The TCR beta chain described here comes from a study of shared clonotypes between healthy human individuals (dated by TCRdb to 2018 to 2021). In terms of the full investigation: A couple of women and three men aged 18 to 49 years were included in the cohort. For each donor, CD4 naive and CD4 memory were each given three plates, CD8 naive was given two plates, and CD8 memory was given one plate. The study deeply sequenced blood TCR repertoires of about 5 healthy adults to estimate repertoire size and the extent of clonotype sharing between individuals. To increase sequencing depth and limit assay-specific biases, different laboratories used diverse techniques to prepare libraries and sequence TCR repertoires. Per donor, leukapheresis produced somewhere between about 0.94 and 8.9 billion PBMCs. Broader findings and caveats from the paper: Higher generation probabilities were observed for clonotypes shared by all four sorted-subset donors than for non-shared clonotypes. Pairwise subsampling indicated that sequencing depth was expected to affect the degree of clonotype sharing among donors. Sharing across a few donors was observed for approximately 5% of naive CD4, 3% to 4% of naive CD8, 2% to 2.5% of memory CD4, and less than 0.45% of memory CD8 clonotypes. Incomplete sequencing was indicated by rarefaction of sorted-subset datasets, despite the large sequencing depth. Because the study included a small number of donors, the genetic and exposure-history diversity represented was limited. Sampling was restricted to blood, and TCR repertoires in tissue are likely to differ from TCR repertoires in blood. Naive subsets generally had larger estimated clonotype richness than memory subsets did.

For the CD8 naive samples, CD45RO-negative cells were positively selected for CCR7, yielding a CD45RA+CCR7+ population from which TemRA cells were excluded. Healthy HIV-negative adults with no recently reported acute infections or vaccinations were included as donors. Every donor was a Caucasian adult living in Nashville, Tennessee, USA. Blood was collected by leukapheresis, and PBMCs were isolated by Ficoll-Histopaque density gradient centrifugation and then cryopreserved in liquid nitrogen vapor phase. Purity and quantity of every magnetically sorted T cell population were checked by analytical flow cytometry. Each sorted fraction had its genomic DNA isolated and then quantified by UV absorbance on a Nanodrop 2000c. Using the deep immunoSEQ assay, multiplex PCR amplified TCR CDR3 regions from genomic DNA. Extracted genomic DNA from each cell subset was spread evenly across all wells of several immunoSEQ 96-well plates, with each plate serving as a replicate. For sorted subsets, each replicate PCR was loaded with about 200 ng genomic DNA, equivalent to approximately 33,000 T cell genomes. Purified libraries were quantified with a Qubit 3.0 fluorometer, sized on a Bioanalyzer 2100, and re-quantified with the KAPA Library Quantification kit. Each immunoSEQ 96-well plate was sequenced on its own single-read 150-cycle Illumina NextSeq 550 flow cell. In the original analysis: Because only junctional sequences without quality scores were contained in the immunoSEQ output, filtering matching that applied to full-length reads could not be performed. To assign V/J genes and CDR3, sequences were annotated using PyIR, a Python wrapper for IgBLAST v1.9, with IMGT germline references. Any read was removed if the V/J assignment was weak (E-value above 1e-6), the CDR3 was missing, or the read contained stop codons, out-of-frame junctions, or ambiguous translated residues. V3J clonotypes were defined by identical inferred V gene, J gene, and CDR3 amino acid sequence. To compute the percentage overlap between repertoires, the number of shared unique clonotypes was divided by the size of the smaller repertoire. Three approaches were used to assess repertoire richness: RTK rarefaction, the Chao1 estimator, and Recon v2.1 estimates of unobserved clonotypes. For all TCRbeta clonotypes obtained by the gDNA method from four donors, generation probabilities were computed with OLGA. This is the immuneACCESS table as TCRdb keeps it, with only in-frame sequences that have V and J called. A part of the clones is gone; compared with another copy, unresolved V genes explain less than half, and the rest is unexplained. V, J and clone size are taken as reported in that table, and D and trimming were inferred from the DNA itself. The sample table lists approximately 1.9 million clones, 85% to 95% of them with a count of one. The ten largest clones take up 1.5% to 2% of the sample.

Note on this clone: This receptor's antigen is unknown. It has no much larger one-base neighbor in the sample; base qualities were not kept.

Material: naive CD8+ T cells from PBMCs. The sample's cell subset or site label is to be understood as: CD45RA+CCR7+. The sequence derives from a man aged 18 to 30 in good health. Some clones in this sample may be carry-over from other donors' samples.

Here is the DNA: TGTGCCAGCAGTGACGTCGGGGAGTGGGGAGCCAAAAACATTCAGTACTTC. Translated, it reads CASSDVGEWGAKNIQYF. Recombination linked TRBV2 to TRBJ2-4; D gene: possibly TRBD2, on 5 matching bases. From the cysteine through the phenylalanine, the CDR3 covers 17 amino acids. Solely the CDR3 DNA is kept, with 51 bases framed from the first base. V is clipped by 3 bases and J by 0 bases, and the sequence between their germline boundaries is 15 bases long. According to the germline V gene, CDR1 reads SNHLY and CDR2 reads FYNNEI.